What follows are 13 T cell receptor beta chains derived from one specimen sequenced in a study of blood T cell repertoires in COVID-19. Repertoires were generated with immunoSEQ multiplex PCR, while TCRdb's copy carries only in-frame clones and drops some. The sample consists of around 200,000 clones, around 85% of them appearing once. Sequencing input: peripheral blood. These receptors all stem from a young man with acute or convalescent COVID-19.

The chain employs TRBV24-1 and TRBJ2-5, with 8 bases aligning to TRBD1. Trimming removed 2 bases from V and 4 bases from J; junction bases left unmatched: 5. CDR3 length: 15 amino acids. Germline loops: CDR1 KGHDR, CDR2 SFDVKD. The CDR3 loop is CATSDSRGPGETQYF. The CDR3 DNA reads as TGTGCCACCAGTGATTCCAGGGGGCCGGGAGAGACCCAGTACTTC.

The rearrangement uses TRBV6-5 and TRBJ2-1; no reliable D call. The CDR3 is 11 amino acids. V was shortened by 6 bases and J by 4 bases, with 4 bases between the two germline ends. Germline CDR1 MNHEY, CDR2 SVGAGI. This CDR3 is CASRLYNEQFF. The CDR3 DNA reads as TGTGCCAGCAGACTTTACAATGAGCAGTTCTTC.

J is TRBJ1-5 and V is TRBV27, with TRBD1 matching 7 bases. J lost 4 bases, V lost 5 bases, and 2 bases had no gene match. CDR1 MNHEY and CDR2 SMNVEV come from the germline V gene (reference sequence). This CDR3 spans 13 amino acids. CDR3: CASSDRENQPQHF. The CDR3 DNA sequence: TGTGCCAGCAGTGACAGGGAAAATCAGCCCCAGCATTTT.

V gene TRBV6-5 combines with J gene TRBJ1-5, with D maybe TRBD1 (5 bases). Trimming removed 3 bases at V and 7 bases at J, with 16 bases between. CDR3 size: 15 residues. Germline CDR1 MNHEY, CDR2 SVGAGI. The CDR3 DNA sequence: TGTGCCAGCAGTTATTCCAGGGTGAGAGGACAGCCCCAGCATTTT. Translation: CASSYSRVRGQPQHF.

This sequence joins TRBV6-5 and TRBJ1-5; no clear D. V lost 0 bases, J lost 1 base, and 7 bases lay in between. Germline V CDR1 and CDR2: MNHEY, SVGAGI. This CDR3 has 15 residues. Here the CDR3 reads CASSYSSTSNQPQHF. The CDR3 nucleotides read TGTGCCAGCAGTTACTCGAGCACGAGCAATCAGCCCCAGCATTTT.

V is TRBV28 and J is TRBJ1-6; the D is unclear. V lost 8 bases to trimming and J lost 9 bases, with 20 bases between them. The CDR3 length is 15 residues. Looked up from germline, CDR1 is MDHEN and CDR2 is SYDVKM. Here the CDR3 reads CASGQVSGKGSPLHF. The CDR3 coding sequence is TGTGCCAGCGGTCAAGTTAGCGGGAAGGGTTCACCCCTCCACTTT.

The CDR3 is CASRGAGTQYGYTF. In DNA, the CDR3 is TGTGCCAGCAGGGGGGCCGGGACGCAGTATGGCTACACCTTC. The V gene is TRBV2, the J gene TRBJ1-2, with a possible D match to TRBD1 (6 bases). The CDR3 spans 14 residues. Trimming took off 6 bases at V and 5 bases at J, with 16 bases between the two ends. CDR1 and CDR2 from the germline V gene are SNHLY and FYNNEI.

J is TRBJ2-3 and V is TRBV7-3; D uncertain. The CDR3 has 14 amino acids. CDR1 and CDR2 (germline): SGHTA, FQGTGA. V gave up 3 bases and J gave up 0 bases, with 7 bases separating them. CDR3 coding DNA: TGTGCCAGCAGCTTGGCCGCCAGCACAGATACGCAGTATTTT. Amino acid sequence: CASSLAASTDTQYF.

This sequence joins TRBV6-5 and TRBJ1-1; possible D gene TRBD1, 5 bases. Germline-derived CDR1 and CDR2 are MNHEY and SVGAGI. The CDR3 extends over 12 amino acids. V shed 2 bases and J shed 10 bases, with 11 bases lying between them. CDR3 sequence (DNA): TGTGCCAGCAGTTACCGGACGGGGGGAGCTTTCTTT. It yields the protein CASSYRTGGAFF.

The chain uses TRBV13 and TRBJ1-5, with D perhaps TRBD1 (5 bases). The V end lost 5 bases, the J end lost 6 bases, and 20 bases lay between the germline ends. CDR1 and CDR2 (germline): PRHDT, FYEKMQ (reference sequence). CDR3 length: 16 residues. The CDR3 spells CASSQNKGHRGQPQHF. The CDR3 nucleotides read TGTGCCAGCAGCCAAAACAAGGGGCACCGAGGTCAGCCCCAGCATTTT. Full variable domain (remainder filled in from reference TRBV13 and TRBJ1-5): AAGVIQSPRHLIKEKRETATLKCYPIPRHDTVYWYQQGPGQDPQFLISFYEKMQSDKGSIPDRFSAQQFSDYHSELNMSSLELGDSALYFCASSQNKGHRGQPQHFGDGTRLSIL.

V is TRBV28 and J is TRBJ2-5; tentatively, D is TRBD1 (5 bases). This CDR3 comprises 14 residues. CDR1 and CDR2 from the germline V gene are MDHEN and SYDVKM. V was clipped by 7 bases and J by 0 bases, with 12 bases between them. CDR3 residues: CASNLDSDQETQYF. For the CDR3, the DNA is TGTGCCAGCAACCTCGACAGCGACCAAGAGACCCAGTACTTC. Together with reference TRBV28 and TRBJ2-5, the CDR3 gives the full variable domain: DVKVTQSSRYLVKRTGEKVFLECVQDMDHENMFWYRQDPGLGLRLIYFSYDVKMKEKGDIPEGYSVSREKKERFSLILESASTNQTSMYLCASNLDSDQETQYFGPGTRLLVL.

The chain couples TRBV28 to TRBJ2-1, with 8 bases aligning to TRBD2. Germline V gives CDR1 MDHEN, CDR2 SYDVKM. The CDR3 runs 15 residues. V shed 5 bases and J 6 bases; nucleotides not matched to a gene: 9. The chain's CDR3 is CASSTTGGAFNEQFF. The CDR3 bases are TGTGCCAGCAGTACAACCGGGGGGGCGTTCAATGAGCAGTTCTTC.

V is TRBV10-1 and J is TRBJ2-7; D not resolved. Trimming pared 3 bases from V and 2 bases from J, leaving 11 bases between. This CDR3 contains 14 residues. Per the germline V gene, CDR1 is WNHNN and CDR2 is SYGVQD (reference sequence). The CDR3: CASSESVSTYEQYF. CDR3 bases: TGCGCCAGCAGTGAAAGCGTCAGTACCTACGAGCAGTACTTC.